The 18 T cell receptor delta chains below were found in one sample sequenced in a study of gamma-delta T cells after stem cell transplantation. TCRdb re-identified clones in the RT-PCR reads via CATT. The sample includes some 2,200 delta-chain clones, approximately 2.1% of them seen just once. Material: gamma-delta T cells. These receptors all stem from a human donor. It is not recorded whose cells these are; they may come from a transplant donor.

This clone was recorded a few times. This DNA's translation and the protein TCRdb lists, from a much larger clone, do not match at residue 7, likely due to a read error; the protein shown is translated from the DNA. This sequence joins TRDV2 and TRDJ1; D gene unclear. Trimming took 0 bases from V and 7 from J, leaving 14 bases between them. The CDR3 contains 14 residues. In germline, CDR1 is GEAIGNYY, CDR2 EKD. CDR3 protein: CACDTVEENFKLIF. The CDR3 nucleotides are TGTGCCTGTGACACCGTAGAGGAGAACTTTAAACTCATCTTT.

In its sample, this clone was seen a few times. A far larger clone is a single base away, which makes a read error likely. In the same sample, other DNA sequences code for this CDR3. For the CDR3, the DNA is TGTGCCTGTGACAGACTACCTCGTGGTTCCACCGATAAACTCATCTTT. It encodes CACDRLPRGSTDKLIF. This rearrangement joins TRDV2 to TRDJ1; unclear D gene. The germline V and J ends were trimmed by 2 bases and 1 base, with 16 bases remaining between them. The CDR3 loop spans 16 amino acids. CDR1 and CDR2 from the germline V gene are GEAIGNYY and EKD.

This clone came up a few times. A single base is all that separates this from a far larger clone, so a read error is likely. The chain employs TRDV2 and TRDJ1, with a weak D call TRDD3 (5 bases). Germline V gene lookup returns CDR1 GEAIGNYY and CDR2 EKD. CDR3 length: 21 residues. V lost 0 bases and J 0 bases, leaving 28 bases between the germline ends. The chain's CDR3 is CACDTVDPLGGEPPYTDKLIF. CDR3 DNA: TGTGCCTGTGACACCGTGGATCCCCTTGGTGGGGAACCTCCCTACACCGATAAACTCATCTTT.

This clone was seen only a few times. This is likely an artifact of a read error, given a far larger clone one base away. This specimen includes other DNA sequences encoding the same CDR3. The chain carries TRDV2 and TRDJ1; D is possibly TRDD3 (5 bases). The CDR3 runs to 14 residues. Germline CDR1 reads GEAIGNYY; CDR2 reads EKD. The CDR3 protein is CACDTVGENFKLIF. The CDR3 nucleotides are TGTGCCTGCGACACCGTAGGGGAGAACTTTAAACTCATCTTT.

This clone was found a few times. This DNA translates differently at residue 3 from the TCRdb protein, which is that of a much larger clone; a read error is likely, and the protein shown is the DNA's own translation. This sequence joins TRDV2 and TRDJ1; 11 bases align to TRDD3. The germline gives CDR1 GEAIGNYY, CDR2 EKD. The CDR3 is 18 amino acids. The CDR3 DNA follows: TGTGCCTGGGACACCGCCGATGGGGGATACGCGAAAGGCGATAAACTCATCTTT. Encoded protein: CAWDTADGGYAKGDKLIF.

About this clone itself: TCRdb attributes to this sequence the protein of a much larger clone, which differs from the DNA translation at residue 16; a read error is likely, and the protein displayed is translated from the DNA. This chain connects TRDV2 to TRDJ1; 8 bases agree with TRDD3. The CDR3 length is 19 residues. Germline V gives CDR1 GEAIGNYY, CDR2 EKD. The CDR3 coding sequence is TGTGCCTGTGACACTGCTCATCGCTGGGGGAACGCATACACCGATAACCTCATCTTT. Translation gives CACDTAHRWGNAYTDNLIF.

To note about this clone: Since a far larger clone is one base different, this is likely a read error. This chain connects TRDV2 to TRDJ1; 9 bases fit TRDD3. V gave up 0 bases and J gave up 8 bases; unmatched junction bases: 6. From germline, CDR1 is GEAIGNYY and CDR2 EKD. The CDR3 contains 14 residues. This chain's CDR3 is CACDTVLGDSKLIF. In DNA form, the CDR3 reads TGTGCCTGTGACACCGTACTGGGGGACTCGAAACTCATCTTT.

This clone was found a few times. This likely came from a read error, as a far larger clone is one base away. This specimen includes other DNA sequences encoding the same CDR3. The V call is TRDV2, the J call TRDJ1; weak D call: TRDD3 (5 bases). Germline CDR1 and CDR2: GEAIGNYY and EKD. V shed 3 bases and J shed 8 bases, with 18 bases lying between them. CDR3 size: 14 residues. In DNA form, the CDR3 reads TGTGCCTGTGACCCCGTACTAGGGGACTCGAAACTCATCTTT. Translation: CACDPVLGDSKLIF.

In its sample, this clone was seen a few times. Compared with germline, one end of the junction differs, possibly owing to a read error. The gene calls are TRDV2 and TRDJ1; 8 bases fit TRDD3. Germline CDR1 reads GEAIGNYY; CDR2 reads EKD. The CDR3 loop spans 17 amino acids. CDR3 sequence: CACDTVWGNEYADKPIF. CDR3 DNA: TGTGCCTGTGACACCGTCTGGGGGAACGAGTACGCCGATAAACCCATCTTT.

Regarding this clone: A far larger clone is a single base away, which makes a read error likely. The J gene is TRDJ1, the V gene TRDV2; no reliable D call. The V gene's germline CDR1 is GEAIGNYY and CDR2 EKD. The CDR3 runs to 14 residues. V was pared by 3 bases and J by 0 bases, with 10 bases between. Here the CDR3 reads CACDAVLNTDKLIF. DNA of the CDR3: TGTGCCTGTGACGCCGTACTGAACACCGATAAACTCATCTTT.

Comment on this clone: The protein in TCRdb stems from a much larger clone and differs at residue 17 from this DNA's translation, likely a read error; here the protein is translated from the DNA. V is TRDV2 and J is TRDJ1; 13 bases fit TRDD3. From germline, CDR1 is GEAIGNYY and CDR2 EKD. The CDR3 sequence is 19 residues long. The CDR3: CACDTSFTGGYAHFDKPIF. CDR3 coding DNA: TGTGCCTGTGACACGAGCTTCACTGGGGGATACGCGCACTTCGATAAACCCATCTTT.

With regard to this clone: This may be a read error: a much more frequent sequence differs by one nucleotide. The chain combines TRDV2 with TRDJ1; D is perhaps TRDD3 (6 bases). The CDR3 has 16 residues. Germline V gene data show CDR1 as GEAIGNYY and CDR2 as EKD. CDR3 sequence (DNA): TGTGCCCGTGACGGCCCACTGGGAAAAAACACCGATAAACTCATCTTT. Translated: CARDGPLGKNTDKLIF.

In its sample, this clone was seen a few times. A far larger clone is one nucleotide away, so this likely arose from a read error. Other nucleotide sequences in the sample specify the same CDR3. The CDR3 region has the DNA TGTGCTTGTGACCCCGTACTGGGGGACTCGAAACTCATCTTT. Protein sequence: CACDPVLGDSKLIF. The chain couples TRDV2 to TRDJ1; 9 bases line up with TRDD3. The CDR3 contains 14 residues. CDR1 is GEAIGNYY and CDR2 is EKD in the germline V gene.

As regards this clone: This DNA translates differently at residue 13 from the TCRdb protein, which is that of a much larger clone; a read error is likely, and the protein shown is the DNA's own translation. The V call is TRDV2, the J call TRDJ1; TRDD3 aligns across 8 bases. In germline, CDR1 is GEAIGNYY, CDR2 EKD. The CDR3 consists of 15 residues. CDR3 in DNA: TGTGCCTGTGACGAATGGGGGATTATCACCGATAAACCCATCTTT. It encodes CACDEWGIITDKPIF.

The sample holds a few counts of this clone. A far larger clone is one nucleotide away, so this likely arose from a read error. At the DNA level, this CDR3 is encoded by other sequences in the same sample as well. The chain couples TRDV2 to TRDJ1; D is uncertain. Germline CDR1 GEAIGNYY, CDR2 EKD. Trimming stripped 2 bases from V and 10 bases from J, with 22 bases between. The length of the CDR3 is 15 residues. CDR3 protein: CACDKLLGVPEGLIF. The CDR3 DNA reads as TGTGCCTGTGACAAACTACTAGGGGTCCCTGAGGGACTCATCTTT.

For this clone: This likely traces to a read error, being one base from a far larger clone. Other DNA sequences in this specimen translate into the identical CDR3. The chain joins TRDV2 to TRDJ1; 13 bases agree with TRDD3. The CDR3 has 16 amino acids. Trimming removed 3 bases from V and 5 bases from J; junction bases left unmatched: 8. Germline-derived CDR1 and CDR2 are GEAIGNYY and EKD. CDR3 nucleotide sequence: TGTGCCTGTGACTCACTGGGGGATACGAACGCTGATAAACTCATCTTT. This gives the protein CACDSLGDTNADKLIF.

By frequency in the sample, this clone is medium-sized. This chain links TRDV2 with TRDJ1; 8 bases are a match to TRDD3. Germline loops: CDR1 GEAIGNYY, CDR2 EKD. CDR3 size: 21 residues. J lost 0 bases, V lost 4 bases, and 24 bases had no gene match. CDR3 in DNA: TGTGCCTGTGATACCCCTTTTTCCGTAACTGGGGGGGAGAACTACACCGATAAACTCATCTTT. Its protein is CACDTPFSVTGGENYTDKLIF.

On this clone itself: This likely came from a read error, as a far larger clone is one base away. Other DNA variants within this sample encode the same CDR3. The chain employs TRDV2 and TRDJ1; possible D gene TRDD3, 6 bases. CDR3 length: 17 amino acids. Germline lookup yields CDR1 GEAIGNYY and CDR2 EKD. The CDR3 DNA is TGTGCCTGTGACACCTTGGCTGGGGACAAAGAAAACCGGGAACTAATCTTT. Residues: CACDTLAGDKENRELIF.